Listed below are T cell receptor beta chains from one sample, sequenced in a study of STAT3 mutations in large granular lymphocyte leukemia. Measured with immunoSEQ multiplex PCR; TCRdb has only the in-frame clones, and not every one. The table has some 27,000 clones, around three quarters seen once. Specimen: peripheral blood mononuclear cells. Source of these receptors: a woman aged 50 to 65 with T-cell large granular lymphocyte leukemia. Some clones in this sample may be carry-over from other donors' samples. The CDR3 runs from the conserved cysteine through the conserved F or W. Part of the rows lack a size; the others show once, few, many or a class for expanded clones.

CDR3 length,clone size,J gene,V gene,CDR3 protein
15,NA,TRBJ2-7,TRBV11-3,CASSSTGRHGREQYF
15,once,TRBJ2-7,TRBV27,CASSSWVSGSYEQYF
15,NA,TRBJ2-2,TRBV5-4,CASSLLSGGDGELFF
16,NA,TRBJ2-3,TRBV5-1,CASSRLPGAGGDTQYF
15,NA,TRBJ1-2,TRBV5-4,CASNPGHVANYGYTF
14,few,TRBJ2-1,TRBV29-1,CSAGLTGANNEQFF
14,NA,TRBJ1-2,TRBV5-4,CASSLSRGVYGYTF
17,NA,TRBJ2-1,TRBV2,CASSESMGLAEDNEQFF
14,NA,TRBJ1-4,TRBV2,CASCRERWGEKLFF
17,NA,TRBJ2-2,TRBV29-1,CSVRWSSRGLDTGELFF
10,NA,TRBJ2-7,TRBV20-1,CSARHSEQYF
13,NA,TRBJ1-3,TRBV18,CASSPGSGNTIYF
14,NA,TRBJ2-3,TRBV28,CASSLAGVPDTQYF